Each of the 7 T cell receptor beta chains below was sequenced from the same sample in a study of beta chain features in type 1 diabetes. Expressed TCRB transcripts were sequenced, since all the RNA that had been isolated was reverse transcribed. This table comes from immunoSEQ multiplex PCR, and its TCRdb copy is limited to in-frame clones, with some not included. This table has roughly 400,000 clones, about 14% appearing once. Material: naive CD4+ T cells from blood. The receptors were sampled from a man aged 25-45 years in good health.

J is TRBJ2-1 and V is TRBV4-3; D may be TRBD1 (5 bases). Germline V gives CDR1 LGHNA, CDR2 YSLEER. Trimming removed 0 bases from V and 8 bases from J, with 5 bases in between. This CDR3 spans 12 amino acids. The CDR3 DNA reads TGCGCCAGCAGCCAAGAGGGGCATGAGCAGTTCTTC. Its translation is CASSQEGHEQFF.

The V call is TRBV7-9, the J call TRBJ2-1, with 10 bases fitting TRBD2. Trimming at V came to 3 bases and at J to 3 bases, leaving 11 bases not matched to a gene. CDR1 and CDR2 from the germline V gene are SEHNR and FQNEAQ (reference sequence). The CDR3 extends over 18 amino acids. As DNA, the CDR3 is TGTGCCAGCAGCTTTGGGTTCCTCCAGCGGGGGGGCTACAATGAGCAGTTCTTC. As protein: CASSFGFLQRGGYNEQFF.

CDR3: CASSLSGGETQYF. In DNA, the CDR3 is TGTGCCAGCAGCTTAAGTGGGGGAGAGACCCAGTACTTC. The chain employs TRBV11-2 and TRBJ2-5; D is possibly TRBD1 or TRBD2 (5 bases each). Germline V lookup: CDR1 SGHAT, CDR2 FQNNGV. The CDR3 contains 13 residues. V was trimmed by 2 bases and J by 4 bases, leaving 8 bases between them.

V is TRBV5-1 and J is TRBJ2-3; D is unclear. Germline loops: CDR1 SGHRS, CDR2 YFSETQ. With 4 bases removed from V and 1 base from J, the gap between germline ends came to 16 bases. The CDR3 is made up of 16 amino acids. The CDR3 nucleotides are TGCGCCAGCAGCATCCAAGGCTCAACCCGCACAGATACGCAGTATTTT. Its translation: CASSIQGSTRTDTQYF.

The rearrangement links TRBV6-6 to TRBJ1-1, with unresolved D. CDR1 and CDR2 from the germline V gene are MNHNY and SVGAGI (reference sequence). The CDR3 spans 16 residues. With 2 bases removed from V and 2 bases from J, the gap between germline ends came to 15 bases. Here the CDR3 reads CASSYPECKLNTEAFF. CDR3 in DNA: TGTGCCAGCAGTTACCCCGAGTGTAAACTCAACACTGAAGCTTTCTTT.

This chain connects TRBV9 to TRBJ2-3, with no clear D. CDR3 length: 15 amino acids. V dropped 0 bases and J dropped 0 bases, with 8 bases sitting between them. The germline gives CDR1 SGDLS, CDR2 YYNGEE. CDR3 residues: CASSVDGVSTDTQYF. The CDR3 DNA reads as TGTGCCAGCAGCGTAGATGGGGTCAGCACAGATACGCAGTATTTT.

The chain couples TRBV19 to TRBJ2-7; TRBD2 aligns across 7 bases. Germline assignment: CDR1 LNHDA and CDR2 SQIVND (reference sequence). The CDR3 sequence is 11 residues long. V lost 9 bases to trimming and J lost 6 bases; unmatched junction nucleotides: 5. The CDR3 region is CASGTIGEQYF. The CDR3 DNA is TGTGCCAGCGGGACTATCGGCGAGCAGTACTTC.